These 14 T cell receptor beta chains were all obtained from the same sample, sequenced in a study of blood T cell repertoires in COVID-19. This table comes from immunoSEQ multiplex PCR, and its TCRdb copy is limited to in-frame clones, with some not included. The sample lists over 400,000 clones, 85% to 90% seen once, with under 8.5% in the top ten. Sequenced input: peripheral blood. Receptors originate from a woman in her 50s with COVID-19, enrolled during active disease.

The chain is built from TRBV5-8 and TRBJ1-2; D might be TRBD1 (6 bases). This CDR3 region has 19 residues. The V gene lost 6 bases and the J gene lost 0 bases, with 27 bases spanning the gap. Germline CDR1 is SGHTS and CDR2 is YDEGEE. This CDR3 reads CASTRPPGGRGKSNYGYTF. The CDR3 DNA reads as TGTGCCAGCACCAGGCCCCCCGGTGGCAGGGGTAAATCTAACTATGGCTACACCTTC.

This chain uses TRBV27 with TRBJ2-2, with TRBD2 matching 7 bases. CDR1 MNHEY and CDR2 SMNVEV come from the germline V gene (reference sequence). This CDR3 is built from 16 residues. Trimming removed 7 bases from V and 4 bases from J; junction bases left unmatched: 12. Written as DNA, the CDR3 is TGTGCCAGCACCTTGGGGGGGGTAGTTAGCACCGGGGAGCTGTTTTTT. It yields the protein CASTLGGVVSTGELFF.

This rearrangement joins TRBV5-1 to TRBJ1-2; 7 nucleotides line up with TRBD1. Germline V gene data show CDR1 as SGHRS and CDR2 as YFSETQ. The junction had 7 bases not matched to a gene; V was cut back by 1 base and J by 7 bases. This CDR3 contains 14 residues. CDR3 in amino acids: CASSLTEGAGGYTF. The CDR3 nucleotides are TGCGCCAGCAGCTTGACGGAGGGGGCAGGTGGCTACACCTTC.

The rearrangement joins TRBV2 to TRBJ1-1, with a tentative D call TRBD1 (5 bases). The CDR3 length is 19 residues. CDR1 and CDR2 (germline): SNHLY, FYNNEI. Trimming removed 9 bases from V and 3 bases from J, with 32 bases in between. In DNA, the CDR3 is TGTGCCAGAACCACGACACCGCGATCCTTAATGCCGGGGGACACTGAAGCTTTCTTT. The encoded protein is CARTTTPRSLMPGDTEAFF.

The rearrangement links TRBV7-9 to TRBJ1-2; D is ambiguous. Trimming shortened V by 0 bases and J by 0 bases, and 5 bases separated the two germline ends. The CDR3 is 14 amino acids. CDR1 is SEHNR and CDR2 is FQNEAQ in the germline V gene (reference sequence). The CDR3 bases are TGTGCCAGCAGCTTAGCGTCTCCTAACTATGGCTACACCTTC. It translates to CASSLASPNYGYTF.

The chain joins TRBV3-1 (or the pseudogene TRBV3-2) to TRBJ1-5; D is uncertain. With 1 base removed from V and 7 bases from J, the gap between germline ends came to 17 bases. This CDR3 is built from 16 residues. Germline values: CDR1 LGHDT, CDR2 YNNKEL (reference sequence). In DNA, the CDR3 is TGTGCCAGCAGCCAAGGTTTGCCGGGGAGCGGACAGCCCCAGCATTTT. This gives the protein CASSQGLPGSGQPQHF.

The chain couples TRBV5-5 to TRBJ2-5; D is possibly TRBD1 (5 bases). Trimming removed 6 bases from V and 5 bases from J, with 20 bases in between. The CDR3 covers 15 residues. The V gene's germline CDR1 is SGHKS and CDR2 YYEKEE (reference sequence). The CDR3: CASTQSQGLHETQYF. The CDR3 DNA follows: TGTGCCAGCACCCAATCCCAGGGTTTACACGAGACCCAGTACTTC.

The V call is TRBV6-6, the J call TRBJ2-1, with 12 bases matching TRBD1. The CDR3 contains 15 residues. In germline, CDR1 is MNHNY, CDR2 SVGAGI (reference sequence). V trimming: 5 bases; J trimming: 9 bases; junction bases outside the gene matches: 8. DNA of the CDR3: TGTGCCAGCAGTACCCGGGACAGGGGGCTTGGTGAGCAGTTCTTC. Residues: CASSTRDRGLGEQFF.

On this clone itself: The same CDR3 is also encoded by other DNA sequences in this sample. The gene calls are TRBV7-9 and TRBJ2-1; perhaps TRBD2 as D (5 bases). Germline V gives CDR1 SEHNR, CDR2 FQNEAQ (reference sequence). V lost 5 bases and J lost 1, with 12 bases in between. The CDR3 consists of 15 residues. The CDR3 sequence is CASSPRGNSYNEQFF. Here the CDR3 DNA reads TGTGCCAGCAGCCCCCGGGGTAATTCCTACAATGAGCAGTTCTTC.

The count of this clone is one. The genes are TRBV28 and TRBJ1-2; TRBD1 is a possible D gene (6 bases). CDR1 MDHEN and CDR2 SYDVKM come from the germline V gene. CDR3 size: 17 residues. Deletions cut 1 base from V and 6 bases from J, with 21 bases between. The CDR3 sequence is CASSLSGWARGRDGYTF. DNA of the CDR3: TGTGCCAGCAGTTTATCGGGATGGGCCAGGGGAAGGGATGGCTACACCTTC.

The rearrangement links TRBV5-4 to TRBJ2-3; the D gene is possibly TRBD2 (5 bases). Trimming took off 0 bases at V and 8 bases at J, with 10 bases between the two ends. Germline V CDR1 and CDR2: SGHNT, YYREEE (reference sequence). This CDR3 has 13 amino acids. For the CDR3, the DNA is TGTGCCAGCAGCTTGGCCGGGGTTGGTACGCAGTATTTT. Its protein product is CASSLAGVGTQYF.

V and J are TRBV19 and TRBJ1-1; maybe TRBD1 (5 bases). From germline, CDR1 is LNHDA and CDR2 SQIVND (reference sequence). Deletions cut 6 bases from V and 4 bases from J, with 18 bases between. This CDR3 comprises 15 residues. CDR3 protein: CASRPRQYESTEAFF. The CDR3 bases are TGTGCCAGTAGGCCCCGACAGTACGAGTCCACTGAAGCTTTCTTT. The complete variable domain, with remaining parts taken from reference TRBV19 and TRBJ1-1, reads DGGITQSPKYLFRKEGQNVTLSCEQNLNHDAMYWYRQDPGQGLRLIYYSQIVNDFQKGDIAEGYSVSREKKESFPLTVTSAQKNPTAFYLCASRPRQYESTEAFFGQGTRLTVV.

V gene TRBV30 combines with J gene TRBJ1-5; 7 positions match TRBD1. In germline, CDR1 is GTSNPN, CDR2 SVGIG (reference sequence). CDR3 length equals 14 residues. Trimming took 4 bases from V and 4 from J; bases not matched to a gene: 7. The DNA of the CDR3 is TGTGCCTGGAATACCGGGACAGTGAATCAGCCCCAGCATTTT. This codes for CAWNTGTVNQPQHF.

The V and J genes are TRBV29-1 and TRBJ1-1, with unresolved D. V lost 6 bases to trimming and J lost 10 bases, with 21 bases between them. The CDR3 extends over 13 amino acids. Germline lookup yields CDR1 SQVTM and CDR2 ANQGSEA. CDR3 loop: CSVFGGPPSGAFF. The CDR3 region has the DNA TGCAGCGTGTTCGGAGGTCCGCCATCAGGAGCTTTCTTT.